This T cell receptor beta chain was captured in a study of blood T cell repertoires in COVID-19 (dated by TCRdb to about 2020). General notes on the study: The collaborator samples originated in the United States, Italy and Spain and spanned the acute and convalescent phases of COVID-19. The material from the prospective study consisted of cDNA or gDNA derived from T cells, B-cell-depleted T cells, or PBMCs. The dataset comprised deeply sampled blood TCRbeta repertoires from subjects exposed to, actively infected with, or recovered from COVID-19. The repertoires were released in a freely available public database meant as a resource for research on the immune response to SARS-CoV-2. Samples were obtained from the ongoing ImmuneRACE study (first 160 participants) and from 1,254 subjects provided by 6 global collaborators. The sample metadata nearly always contained a de-identified subject ID, COVID-19 status, age in years and sex. Where available, HLA class I and class II types were obtained from metadata supplied by the sample provider rather than from assay-based typing.

The full study reports these points: The quantity of clinical and demographic metadata differed by source and by participant and was supplied without curation.

Turning to this clone: Its recognized antigen is unknown. No clone much larger than this one lies a single base away; base qualities are absent.

TCRbeta CDR3 regions were amplified from genomic DNA by means of the immunoSEQ Assay, a bias-controlled multiplex PCR. Per the authors' processing: The number of nucleated cells in each sample was estimated by amplification of reference gene primers within the assay. To quantify the absolute abundance of each unique TCRbeta CDR3 rearrangement, sequence reads were collapsed and filtered. For each sample, productive Simpson clonality was calculated as the square root of Simpson's diversity index over productive rearrangements. Held by TCRdb, this immuneACCESS table contains in-frame sequences only and omits some clones. Under half of the omission traces to an unresolved V gene where checked; the cause of the rest is unknown. From that table come the V and J calls and clone size; the DNA was used to work out D and trimming. Here the sample has fewer than 150,000 clones; around 84% occur a single time. About 13% of the sample belongs to the ten largest clones.

From the cysteine up to the phenylalanine, the CDR3 has a length of 11 residues. Only the CDR3 DNA is retained, 33 bases long and in frame from the first base. According to the germline V gene, CDR1 reads MDHEN and CDR2 reads SYDVKM. Collaborating institutions collected whole blood in K2EDTA tubes following their own protocols. For TCRbeta analysis, collaborator samples were shipped as frozen whole blood, as isolated PBMCs, or as DNA extracted from either sample type. The chain was built from TRBV28 and TRBJ2-7; the D gene cannot be named for sure. The sequencing input was peripheral blood. This clonotype originated in a human donor in a cohort sampled during active COVID-19. The CDR3: CATSQNLEQYF. At the DNA level, the sequence is TGTGCTACATCACAGAATCTGGAGCAGTACTTC.